Given below is one T cell receptor (beta chain) in context. The CDR3 covers 16 residues. V dropped 1 base and J dropped 0; count of bases not matched to a gene: 3. Germline V gives CDR1 SGHTA, CDR2 FQGTGA. This specimen belongs to a study of blood T cell repertoires in COVID-19. Study context: The United States, Italy and Spain were the sources of the acute and convalescent COVID-19 samples. Sources were T cells, B-cell-depleted T cells, or PBMCs; the material itself was cDNA or gDNA.

As processed by the authors: Amplification from reference gene primers served as the basis for estimated nucleated cell counts. Produced via immunoSEQ multiplex PCR; TCRdb's table is partial and in-frame only. That table supplies the V and J calls and clone size; D and trimming were determined from the DNA. Here the sample spans approximately 120,000 clones, about 70% being singletons. Seattle patient enrollment occurred during active infection, with longitudinal follow-up thereafter. Sequenced: peripheral blood. The chain recombines TRBV7-3 with TRBJ2-1; 7 bases agree with TRBD2. This sequence was found in an elderly man with COVID-19, enrolled during active disease. In nucleotides, the CDR3 is TGTGCCAGCAGCTTAATGGGCGGGAGCTCCTACAATGAGCAGTTCTTC. It specifies CASSLMGGSSYNEQFF.